The 30 T cell receptor beta chains listed next were all sequenced from one sample in a study of cytomegalovirus exposure and HLA in healthy donors. Use of 60 Vbeta and 13 Jbeta primers characterized the PCR. The repertoire was sequenced with immunoSEQ multiplex PCR; TCRdb's copy has only in-frame clones and lacks some. The sample consists of around 190,000 clones, around 87% of them appearing once. Sequenced sample: PBMCs. The receptors come from a woman between 18 and 29 years old in good health and CMV-seronegative.

The chain uses TRBV9 and TRBJ2-7, with 8 bases lining up with TRBD1. J was trimmed by 4 bases and V by 1 base; bases with no gene match: 4. CDR1 SGDLS and CDR2 YYNGEE come from the germline V gene. The CDR3 covers 14 residues. In DNA form, the CDR3 reads TGTGCCAGCAGCGTATTGGACAGGGCTTACGAGCAGTACTTC. Amino acid sequence: CASSVLDRAYEQYF. Variable domain in full (rest from reference TRBV9 and TRBJ2-7): DSGVTQTPKHLITATGQRVTLRCSPRSGDLSVYWYQQSLDQGLQFLIQYYNGEERAKGNILERFSAQQFPDLHSELNLSSLELGDSALYFCASSVLDRAYEQYFGPGTRLTVT.

The table lists this clone with a count of one. The chain recombines TRBV19 with TRBJ2-3, with D perhaps matching TRBD1 (5 bases). Germline V gene sequence: CDR1 LNHDA, CDR2 SQIVND (reference sequence). The CDR3 consists of 12 residues. The V gene lost 9 bases and the J gene lost 6 bases, with 13 bases spanning the gap. DNA for the CDR3: TGTGCCAGCAAGGGGCTGGGGGATACGCAGTATTTT. Amino acid sequence: CASKGLGDTQYF. The whole variable domain, remainder taken from reference TRBV19 and TRBJ2-3, is DGGITQSPKYLFRKEGQNVTLSCEQNLNHDAMYWYRQDPGQGLRLIYYSQIVNDFQKGDIAEGYSVSREKKESFPLTVTSAQKNPTAFYLCASKGLGDTQYFGPGTRLTVL.

CDR3 residues: CASSTAGPQETQYF. CDR3 bases: TGCGCCAGCAGCACTGCGGGGCCCCAAGAGACCCAGTACTTC. V is TRBV5-1 and J is TRBJ2-5; weak D call: TRBD2 (6 bases). The CDR3 covers 14 residues. V lost 4 bases and J 1 base, leaving 11 bases between the germline ends. From germline, CDR1 is SGHRS and CDR2 YFSETQ.

J is TRBJ2-1 and V is TRBV5-1; D is uncertain. Trimming removed 4 bases from V and 0 bases from J, with 8 bases in between. This CDR3 comprises 14 residues. Looked up from germline, CDR1 is SGHRS and CDR2 is YFSETQ. DNA of the CDR3: TGCGCCAGCAGCGTGGAGAGCTCCTACAATGAGCAGTTCTTC. Residues: CASSVESSYNEQFF.

CDR3 residues: CASSLVANVQGNQPQHF. DNA of the CDR3: TGTGCCAGCAGCTTAGTGGCTAATGTGCAGGGGAATCAGCCCCAGCATTTT. This chain links TRBV7-2 with TRBJ1-5, with a weak D call TRBD1 (6 bases). The CDR3 is made up of 17 amino acids. Germline CDR1 and CDR2: SGHTA and FQGNSA. Deletions cut 1 base from V and 4 bases from J, with 17 bases between.

This clone was seen a few times. This sequence joins TRBV11-1 and TRBJ1-3; no clear D gene. The germline V gene has CDR1 SGHAT and CDR2 FQDESV (reference sequence). The ends were cut back, 5 bases at V and 7 bases at J, with 9 bases in the middle. CDR3 length equals 12 residues. CDR3 coding DNA: TGTGCCAGCAGCCCGCCCGGGAACACCATATATTTT. Its protein product is CASSPPGNTIYF.

The J gene is TRBJ2-3, the V gene TRBV30; 12 bases agree with TRBD2. The V segment lost 0 bases and the J segment 4 bases; nucleotides outside the gene matches: 8. The CDR3 has 17 residues. Germline V CDR1 and CDR2: GTSNPN, SVGIG (reference sequence). CDR3 in DNA: TGTGCCTGGAGTGTCGCCCGGACTAGCGGGGTTCCAGATACGCAGTATTTT. Residues: CAWSVARTSGVPDTQYF.

This chain connects TRBV6-6 to TRBJ2-5; possibly TRBD2 for D (6 bases). V shed 5 bases and J shed 0 bases, with 13 bases lying between them. Germline V gene lookup returns CDR1 MNHNY and CDR2 SVGAGI (reference sequence). The CDR3 is 15 amino acids. In DNA, the CDR3 is TGTGCCAGCAGTGCGCGAGCGGGCTACCAAGAGACCCAGTACTTC. This sequence encodes CASSARAGYQETQYF.

V and J are TRBV6-6 and TRBJ2-5; 9 positions match TRBD1. The CDR3 is 16 amino acids. Trimming took 1 base from V and 3 from J; bases not matched to a gene: 6. Germline V lookup: CDR1 MNHNY, CDR2 SVGAGI (reference sequence). DNA for the CDR3: TGTGCCAGCAGTTACTTGCCGGGACAGGGAGAAGAGACCCAGTACTTC. This translates into CASSYLPGQGEETQYF.

This chain joins TRBV5-4 and TRBJ1-1, with D perhaps TRBD1 (5 bases). CDR3 length: 14 amino acids. With 5 bases removed from V and 6 bases from J, the gap between germline ends came to 17 bases. Germline CDR1 SGHNT, CDR2 YYREEE (reference sequence). The CDR3 bases are TGTGCCAGCAGGCAACGGCGGGGGGGTGCTGAAGCTTTCTTT. Protein product: CASRQRRGGAEAFF. Full variable domain (remainder filled in from reference TRBV5-4 and TRBJ1-1): ETGVTQSPTHLIKTRGQQVTLRCSSQSGHNTVSWYQQALGQGPQFIFQYYREEENGRGNFPPRFSGLQFPNYSSELNVNALELDDSALYLCASRQRRGGAEAFFGQGTRLTVV.

This clone was seen a handful of times. Distinct nucleotide sequences in the sample also encode this CDR3. The J gene is TRBJ1-5, the V gene TRBV6-5; 7 bases match TRBD1. The CDR3 covers 15 residues. After removal of 0 bases from V and 2 bases from J, the junction contained 1 base not matched to a gene. Germline V gene sequence: CDR1 MNHEY, CDR2 SVGAGI. The CDR3 sequence is CASSYSTGGNQPQHF. The CDR3 bases are TGTGCCAGCAGTTACTCTACAGGGGGCAATCAGCCCCAGCATTTT.

This chain connects TRBV4-2 to TRBJ2-3; 11 bases are a match to TRBD2. The CDR3 consists of 16 residues. Germline assignment: CDR1 LGHNA and CDR2 YNFKEQ. The V and J ends lost 4 bases and 3 bases, in that order; junction bases with no gene match: 6. The DNA of the CDR3 is TGTGCCAGCAGCCCACTAGCGGGGGTCGAAACAGATACGCAGTATTTT. This codes for CASSPLAGVETDTQYF.

This clone was recorded once. V gene TRBV29-1 combines with J gene TRBJ2-5; D possibly corresponds to TRBD1 (6 bases). The V end was cut by 6 bases, the J end by 2 bases, with 16 bases between. The CDR3 is 14 residues long. CDR1 and CDR2 from the germline V gene are SQVTM and ANQGSEA. As DNA, the CDR3 is TGCAGCGTCGTTCTTCCGGACAGTCAAGAGACCCAGTACTTC. The encoded protein is CSVVLPDSQETQYF.

The V gene is TRBV28, the J gene TRBJ1-1; possible D gene TRBD1, 5 bases. Germline V gene sequence: CDR1 MDHEN, CDR2 SYDVKM. The CDR3 runs 15 residues. Trimming took 3 bases from V and 1 from J, leaving 12 bases between them. The CDR3 DNA follows: TGTGCCAGCAGTTTCCAGGGCAAGGGGAACACTGAAGCTTTCTTT. This codes for CASSFQGKGNTEAFF.

The chain joins TRBV7-3 to TRBJ2-5; D may be TRBD2 (5 bases). CDR1 and CDR2 from the germline V gene are SGHTA and FQGTGA. This CDR3 comprises 13 residues. Trimming stripped 5 bases from V and 3 bases from J, with 10 bases between. Here the CDR3 DNA reads TGTGCCAGCAGCGCCGGGCGGGAAGAGACCCAGTACTTC. Its protein is CASSAGREETQYF.

The chain recombines TRBV2 with TRBJ1-6; D is undetermined. Germline V gene lookup returns CDR1 SNHLY and CDR2 FYNNEI. The V gene lost 3 bases and the J gene lost 4 bases, with 4 bases spanning the gap. This CDR3 region has 13 residues. The CDR3 sequence is CASSDQYNSPLHF. CDR3 sequence (DNA): TGTGCCAGCAGTGACCAGTATAATTCACCCCTCCACTTT.

This clone came up a few times. The V gene is TRBV5-1, the J gene TRBJ2-7; 7 bases agree with TRBD1. This CDR3 region has 16 residues. V shed 0 bases, J shed 3 bases, and the junction held 9 bases outside the gene matches. Germline values: CDR1 SGHRS, CDR2 YFSETQ. CDR3 residues: CASSLAVGTEGYEQYF. DNA for the CDR3: TGCGCCAGCAGCTTGGCCGTCGGGACAGAAGGCTACGAGCAGTACTTC.

The V and J genes are TRBV29-1 and TRBJ2-1; 8 bases align to TRBD2. The CDR3 loop spans 14 amino acids. CDR1 is SQVTM, CDR2 ANQGSEA, per germline. V shed 2 bases, J shed 6 bases, and the junction held 6 bases outside the gene matches. CDR3 residues: CSVESGRLVNEQFF. As DNA, the CDR3 is TGCAGCGTTGAAAGCGGGAGATTAGTCAATGAGCAGTTCTTC.

J is TRBJ1-5 and V is TRBV6-1, with TRBD1 as a possible D gene (6 bases). This CDR3 contains 15 residues. Trimming pared 3 bases from V and 4 bases from J, leaving 13 bases between. Germline V gene data show CDR1 as MNHNS and CDR2 as SASEGT. The CDR3 region is CASSEALGGNQPQHF. The CDR3 region has the DNA TGTGCCAGCAGTGAGGCCCTAGGGGGTAATCAGCCCCAGCATTTT.

This clone was seen only a few times. The chain has TRBV30 and TRBJ2-7, with 8 nucleotides matching TRBD1. The germline V gene has CDR1 GTSNPN and CDR2 SVGIG (reference sequence). CDR3 size: 14 residues. Losses at the gene ends were 3 bases for V and 3 bases for J; bases not matched to a gene: 7. The CDR3 nucleotides read TGTGCCTGGAGGAGACAGGGGATTGACTACGAGCAGTACTTC. Amino acids: CAWRRQGIDYEQYF.

This chain uses TRBV30 with TRBJ1-5, with TRBD1 as a possible D gene (6 bases). This CDR3 has 13 amino acids. CDR1 is GTSNPN and CDR2 is SVGIG in the germline V gene (reference sequence). Trimming took off 1 base at V and 4 bases at J, with 8 bases between the two ends. The CDR3 DNA reads TGTGCCTGGAGTGACAGGGTTAATCAGCCCCAGCATTTT. This gives the protein CAWSDRVNQPQHF. Full variable domain (remainder filled in from reference TRBV30 and TRBJ1-5): SQTIHQWPATLVQPVGSPLSLECTVEGTSNPNLYWYRQAAGRGLQLLFYSVGIGQISSEVPQNLSASRPQDRQFILSSKKLLLSDSGFYLCAWSDRVNQPQHFGDGTRLSIL.

J is TRBJ2-7 and V is TRBV27; no reliable D call. V lost 2 bases and J lost 1, with 6 bases in between. The germline V gene encodes CDR1 MNHEY and CDR2 SMNVEV (reference sequence). The CDR3 length is 13 residues. The CDR3 here is CASSLTRSYEQYF. The CDR3 DNA reads TGTGCCAGCAGTTTAACGAGGTCCTACGAGCAGTACTTC.

The chain couples TRBV6-4 to TRBJ2-1; 7 nucleotides agree with TRBD1. V lost 5 bases, J lost 3 bases, and 7 bases stayed unmatched. The CDR3 totals 15 residues. Germline-derived CDR1 and CDR2 are MRHNA and SNTAGT. The CDR3 DNA sequence: TGTGCCAGCAGTTTAACCGGGACAGACTACAATGAGCAGTTCTTC. Its translation is CASSLTGTDYNEQFF.

The gene calls are TRBV7-6 and TRBJ2-1; weak D call: TRBD2 (5 bases). The CDR3 covers 13 residues. Trimming removed 0 bases at V and 10 bases at J, with 10 bases between. Germline CDR1 and CDR2: SGHVS and FNYEAQ. CDR3 sequence reads: CASSLAEEGEQFF. CDR3 nucleotides: TGTGCCAGCAGCTTAGCGGAGGAAGGGGAGCAGTTCTTC.

This clone has a single count. V and J are TRBV7-9 and TRBJ2-2, with unresolved D. Trimming pared 3 bases from V and 0 bases from J, leaving 11 bases between. The CDR3 is 16 amino acids. Germline V lookup: CDR1 SEHNR, CDR2 FQNEAQ (reference sequence). CDR3 in amino acids: CASSFSYRTNTGELFF. CDR3 nucleotide sequence: TGTGCCAGCAGCTTTAGTTATAGAACGAACACCGGGGAGCTGTTTTTT. The variable domain in full, completed from reference TRBV7-9 and TRBJ2-2, reads DTGVSQNPRHKITKRGQNVTFRCDPISEHNRLYWYRQTLGQGPEFLTYFQNEAQLEKSRLLSDRFSAERPKGSFSTLEIQRTEQGDSAMYLCASSFSYRTNTGELFFGEGSRLTVL.

The rearrangement links TRBV7-3 to TRBJ2-3; 7 bases line up with TRBD2. V lost 5 bases and J lost 4; bases outside the gene matches: 12. The germline V gene has CDR1 SGHTA and CDR2 FQGTGA. The CDR3 is 16 residues long. CDR3: CASSTQAGLSSDTQYF. The CDR3 nucleotides read TGTGCCAGCAGCACTCAGGCGGGACTATCATCAGATACGCAGTATTTT.

This chain uses TRBV4-2 with TRBJ1-6; 8 bases align to TRBD1. The CDR3 is 19 residues long. Germline trimming cut 0 bases from V and 8 bases from J; bases unmatched to any gene: 15. The germline gives CDR1 LGHNA, CDR2 YNFKEQ. CDR3 nucleotides: TGTGCCAGCAGCCAAGATCCGCCGGACAGGGAGTTTAGAGATTCACCCCTCCACTTT. Encoded protein: CASSQDPPDREFRDSPLHF.

This clone was picked up one time. J is TRBJ2-7 and V is TRBV29-1, with D perhaps matching TRBD2 (5 bases). In germline, CDR1 is SQVTM, CDR2 ANQGSEA. The CDR3 runs to 11 residues. V lost 4 bases and J 5 bases, leaving 9 bases between the germline ends. For the CDR3, the DNA is TGCAGCGTTGTAGCGCCCCACGAGCAGTACTTC. It specifies CSVVAPHEQYF.

The V gene is TRBV6-5, the J gene TRBJ2-1; D remains ambiguous. The CDR3 is 13 residues long. CDR1 is MNHEY, CDR2 SVGAGI, per germline. V lost 7 bases to trimming and J lost 2 bases, with 9 bases between them. The CDR3 is CASKSSTYNEQFF. CDR3 bases: TGTGCCAGCAAGTCGTCTACCTACAATGAGCAGTTCTTC.

The V gene is TRBV2, the J gene TRBJ2-1, with 9 positions matching TRBD1. Germline CDR1 is SNHLY and CDR2 is FYNNEI. J lost 7 bases, V lost 6 bases, and 4 bases had no gene match. The CDR3 is 13 residues long. The CDR3 here is CASSDGTGNEQFF. Written as DNA, the CDR3 is TGTGCCAGCAGCGACGGGACAGGGAATGAGCAGTTCTTC. The whole variable domain, filled in from reference TRBV2 and TRBJ2-1, reads EPEVTQTPSHQVTQMGQEVILRCVPISNHLYFYWYRQILGQKVEFLVSFYNNEISEKSEIFDDQFSVERPDGSNFTLKIRSTKLEDSAMYFCASSDGTGNEQFFGPGTRLTVL.